Each of the 6 T cell receptor beta chains below was sequenced from the same sample in a study of T cells in Graves' hyperthyroidism and ophthalmopathy. TCR beta CDR3 region amplification was performed from RNA transcripts. Carried out on the TCR CDR3, a first-round RT-PCR used the HTBI primer set. TCRdb used MiXCR to reprocess the multiplex PCR reads, holding one entry per CDR3 protein. The sample consists of fewer than 850,000 distinct CDR3 sequences, roughly 17% of them appearing once. The sequencing input was blood. All receptors come from a man aged 50 or older with Graves' hyperthyroidism.

This clonotype was found many times. The V call is TRBV12-3 or TRBV12-4, the J call TRBJ2-5; D gene unclear. Trimming took 5 bases from V and 5 from J, leaving 15 bases between them. CDR3 length equals 14 residues. The CDR3 coding sequence is TGTGCCAGCAGTCCTTTTAGGGCCGCGGAGACCCAGTACTTC. This sequence encodes CASSPFRAAETQYF.

This clonotype was seen at least ten times. The chain has TRBV12-3 or TRBV12-4 and TRBJ1-2; D gene uncertain. The V end was cut by 6 bases, the J end by 2 bases, with 10 bases between. The CDR3 contains 13 residues. The CDR3 sequence: CASSLNWNYGYTF. The CDR3 DNA follows: TGTGCCAGCAGCTTAAACTGGAACTATGGCTACACCTTC.

This clonotype has a handful of counts. The V gene is TRBV2, the J gene TRBJ1-5; the D gene is possibly TRBD1 (5 bases). The CDR3 covers 13 residues. Trimming shortened V by 6 bases and J by 3 bases, and 9 bases separated the two germline ends. Germline V gene lookup returns CDR1 SNHLY and CDR2 FYNNEI. This CDR3 reads CASRAGLNQPQHF. CDR3 in DNA: TGTGCCAGCAGGGCAGGGCTCAATCAGCCCCAGCATTTT.

This clonotype was seen more than once but under ten times. The chain has TRBV19 and TRBJ2-7, with D maybe TRBD2 (6 bases). V lost 3 bases, J lost 1 base, and 13 bases lay in between. The germline CDR1 and CDR2 sequences are LNHDA and SQIVND (reference sequence). There are 15 residues in the CDR3. This chain's CDR3 is CASSIGSGESYEQYF. CDR3 nucleotide sequence: TGTGCCAGTAGTATCGGTAGCGGAGAGTCCTACGAGCAGTACTTC.

This clonotype was recorded at least ten times. The gene calls are TRBV28 and TRBJ1-2; no clear D. Germline CDR1 and CDR2: MDHEN and SYDVKM. V was clipped by 3 bases and J by 8 bases, with 16 bases between them. The CDR3 is made up of 14 amino acids. The CDR3 here is CASSFLGLFRGYTF. CDR3 DNA: TGTGCCAGCAGTTTCTTGGGGTTGTTTCGCGGCTACACCTTC.

The chain is built from TRBV28 and TRBJ2-7, with a possible D match to TRBD1 (6 bases). Trimming removed 10 bases from V and 4 bases from J, with 20 bases in between. CDR3 length: 14 amino acids. CDR1 MDHEN and CDR2 SYDVKM come from the germline V gene. CDR3 coding DNA: TGTGCCACCACAGGGAAAGCCCTCGAATACGAGCAGTACTTC. The encoded protein is CATTGKALEYEQYF.